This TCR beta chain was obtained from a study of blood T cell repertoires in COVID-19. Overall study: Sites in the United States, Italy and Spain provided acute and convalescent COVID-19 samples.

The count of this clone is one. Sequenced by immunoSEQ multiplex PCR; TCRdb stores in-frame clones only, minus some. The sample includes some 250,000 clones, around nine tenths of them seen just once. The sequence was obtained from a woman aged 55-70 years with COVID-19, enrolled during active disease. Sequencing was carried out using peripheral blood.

The chain's CDR3 is CASSESGGGQPQHF. For the CDR3, the DNA is TGTGCCAGCAGTGAATCCGGGGGTGGCCAGCCCCAGCATTTT. The V and J genes are TRBV6-1 and TRBJ1-5, with D perhaps TRBD1 (5 bases). This CDR3 comprises 14 residues. The V end lost 2 bases, the J end lost 7 bases, and 12 bases lay between the germline ends. In germline, CDR1 is MNHNS, CDR2 SASEGT.